Listed below are T cell receptor beta chains from one sample, sequenced in a study of lymphopenia after photon versus proton radiotherapy. Clones were read by immunoSEQ multiplex PCR, and TCRdb kept only the in-frame ones, dropping some. The data show approximately 45,000 clones, over 75% seen once. This specimen was peripheral blood, taken from a patient treated with photon-based radiotherapy. The source of these receptors is a man between 35 and 55 years old with gastric cancer. CDR3s include the opening cysteine and the closing phenylalanine or tryptophan. Fields, in order: D gene, J gene, V gene, CDR3 protein. D genes are given only for firm matches.

d_call: TRBD1
j_call: TRBJ1-1
v_call: TRBV27
cdr3_aa: CASSLSRAGGSAEAFF

d_call: TRBD2
j_call: TRBJ2-7
v_call: TRBV5-6
cdr3_aa: CASSTLAGEFYEQYF

d_call: -
j_call: TRBJ2-5
v_call: TRBV7-8
cdr3_aa: CASSPRETQYF

d_call: -
j_call: TRBJ1-6
v_call: TRBV19
cdr3_aa: CASSRTNSPLHF

d_call: -
j_call: TRBJ1-2
v_call: TRBV7-9
cdr3_aa: CASSTSKGKSYGYTF

d_call: -
j_call: TRBJ2-5
v_call: TRBV18
cdr3_aa: CASSRGTAETQYF

d_call: TRBD1
j_call: TRBJ1-2
v_call: TRBV18
cdr3_aa: CASSLTGTAYGYTF

d_call: -
j_call: TRBJ2-2
v_call: TRBV6-1
cdr3_aa: CASSEAGQQITGELFF

d_call: -
j_call: TRBJ2-1
v_call: TRBV5-1
cdr3_aa: CASSLAPGTSYNEQFF

d_call: -
j_call: TRBJ2-2
v_call: TRBV6-5
cdr3_aa: CASSYSRGYGELFF

d_call: -
j_call: TRBJ2-3
v_call: TRBV7-2
cdr3_aa: CASSPGTGRGDTQYF

d_call: -
j_call: TRBJ1-1
v_call: TRBV19
cdr3_aa: CASSIGVIGVEAFF

d_call: -
j_call: TRBJ2-3
v_call: TRBV27
cdr3_aa: CASSPGADTQYF

d_call: -
j_call: TRBJ1-5
v_call: TRBV30
cdr3_aa: CAWSETGLDQPQHF

d_call: TRBD1
j_call: TRBJ1-3
v_call: TRBV5-1
cdr3_aa: CASSLGLSITGEGAGNTIYF

d_call: TRBD1
j_call: TRBJ1-4
v_call: TRBV7-8
cdr3_aa: CASSLRDRGRDEKLFF

d_call: TRBD1
j_call: TRBJ2-1
v_call: TRBV11-3
cdr3_aa: CASSPPPGQGRNEQFF

d_call: TRBD2
j_call: TRBJ2-7
v_call: TRBV18
cdr3_aa: CASSPSGGGYEQYF

d_call: -
j_call: TRBJ2-7
v_call: TRBV4-1
cdr3_aa: CASSQAQGNYEQYF

d_call: TRBD2
j_call: TRBJ2-5
v_call: TRBV7-2
cdr3_aa: CASSLGLAGPGEQYF

d_call: -
j_call: TRBJ1-6
v_call: TRBV5-1
cdr3_aa: CASSLHWGKPDSPLHF

d_call: -
j_call: TRBJ2-7
v_call: TRBV9
cdr3_aa: CASSVTFSSYEQYF

d_call: -
j_call: TRBJ2-5
v_call: TRBV11-2
cdr3_aa: CASSLDAQTQYF

d_call: TRBD1
j_call: TRBJ2-2
v_call: TRBV5-1
cdr3_aa: CASSQRQGSTGELFF

d_call: -
j_call: TRBJ1-3
v_call: TRBV30
cdr3_aa: CAWTPGSSPIYF

d_call: -
j_call: TRBJ1-1
v_call: TRBV9
cdr3_aa: CASSPRGSAYTEAFF

d_call: -
j_call: TRBJ2-7
v_call: TRBV6-6
cdr3_aa: CASSYSSSSGEQYF

d_call: -
j_call: TRBJ2-3
v_call: TRBV19
cdr3_aa: CASRGYTDTQYF

d_call: TRBD1
j_call: TRBJ2-7
v_call: TRBV2
cdr3_aa: CASSKQGDEQYF

d_call: -
j_call: TRBJ1-2
v_call: TRBV9
cdr3_aa: CASSPSGRKAGLYGYTF

d_call: -
j_call: TRBJ1-2
v_call: TRBV7-9
cdr3_aa: CASSFPGTPIFDGYTF

d_call: TRBD1
j_call: TRBJ1-5
v_call: TRBV29-1
cdr3_aa: CSVQGGGSNQPQHF

d_call: -
j_call: TRBJ2-3
v_call: TRBV10-3
cdr3_aa: CAISGGATPRTDTQYF

d_call: -
j_call: TRBJ1-2
v_call: TRBV7-2
cdr3_aa: CASSLDRAQALNYGYTF

d_call: -
j_call: TRBJ2-2
v_call: TRBV6-1
cdr3_aa: CASTIPGNPTGELFF

d_call: -
j_call: TRBJ2-1
v_call: TRBV11-1
cdr3_aa: CASSPNRNEQFF

d_call: -
j_call: TRBJ1-1
v_call: TRBV18
cdr3_aa: CASSEVMNTEAFF

d_call: -
j_call: TRBJ2-6
v_call: TRBV4-3
cdr3_aa: CASSQGPPGANVLTF

d_call: TRBD2
j_call: TRBJ2-2
v_call: TRBV2
cdr3_aa: CASSLAGGTGELFF

d_call: TRBD1
j_call: TRBJ2-7
v_call: TRBV2
cdr3_aa: CASSGALRQGAVEQYF

d_call: -
j_call: TRBJ2-7
v_call: TRBV6-5
cdr3_aa: CASSKGTGSSYEQYF

d_call: TRBD2
j_call: TRBJ2-5
v_call: TRBV10-3
cdr3_aa: CAMGTSGAQETQYF

d_call: -
j_call: TRBJ2-1
v_call: TRBV7-3
cdr3_aa: CASSPGAVRNEQFF

d_call: -
j_call: TRBJ2-3
v_call: TRBV2
cdr3_aa: CASSSGTKGSDTQYF

d_call: -
j_call: TRBJ2-4
v_call: TRBV13
cdr3_aa: CASSFSNEGGAKNIQYF

d_call: TRBD1
j_call: TRBJ2-3
v_call: TRBV19
cdr3_aa: CASSIVGWTGDTDTQYF

d_call: TRBD1
j_call: TRBJ1-5
v_call: TRBV10-3
cdr3_aa: CAISGGTGGNQPQHF

d_call: TRBD1
j_call: TRBJ2-3
v_call: TRBV15
cdr3_aa: CATSGETGGSTDTQYF

d_call: -
j_call: TRBJ1-1
v_call: TRBV11-2
cdr3_aa: CASIRGSGANTEAFF